These T cell receptor beta chains were read from a single sample in a study of T cells in Graves' hyperthyroidism and ophthalmopathy. TCRdb re-derived calls from the multiplex PCR reads in MiXCR, one entry per CDR3 protein. The sample has 460,000 or so distinct CDR3 sequences; about an eighth are singletons. Sequenced material: blood. The receptors were sampled from a woman between 18 and 29 years old with Graves' hyperthyroidism. CDR3s include the opening cysteine and the closing phenylalanine or tryptophan. The D gene is left open where the match is weak. Size is omitted from some rows. Given values are once, few, many or a class for expanded clones.

D gene	V gene	J gene	clone size	CDR3 protein	CDR3 DNA
NA	TRBV9	TRBJ2-1	NA	CASSATGRSYNEQFF	TGTGCCAGCAGCGCGACTGGGAGGTCCTACAATGAGCAGTTCTTC
NA	TRBV5-1	TRBJ2-1	many	CASSLEGSAYNEQFF	TGCGCCAGCAGCTTGGAAGGCTCTGCCTACAATGAGCAGTTCTTC
NA	TRBV30	TRBJ2-3	many	CAWSVLGTQYF	TGTGCCTGGAGTGTATTGGGTACGCAGTATTTT
TRBD1	TRBV29-1	TRBJ1-1	many	CSGLTGGDTEAFF	TGCAGCGGCCTGACAGGGGGGGACACTGAAGCTTTCTTT
TRBD2	TRBV4-2	TRBJ2-3	many	CASSQKMGGSDTQYF	TGTGCCAGCAGCCAAAAGATGGGGGGGTCAGATACGCAGTATTTT
TRBD2	TRBV6-5	TRBJ2-7	many	CASSYSTSGASYEQYF	TGTGCCAGCAGTTACTCGACTAGCGGGGCATCTTACGAGCAGTACTTC
NA	TRBV3-1	TRBJ2-2	many	CASSHGRGDTGELFF	TGTGCCAGCAGCCATGGAAGGGGAGACACCGGGGAGCTGTTTTTT
NA	TRBV9	TRBJ1-1	NA	CASSVGGGQMNTEAFF	TGTGCCAGCAGCGTAGGAGGTGGGCAGATGAACACTGAAGCTTTCTTT
NA	TRBV27	TRBJ2-7	many	CASSLSGYGTLAYEQYF	TGTGCCAGCAGTTTATCGGGCTACGGGACACTTGCCTACGAGCAGTACTTC
NA	TRBV2	TRBJ1-5	NA	CACSESGLRGGQPQHF	TGTGCCTGCAGTGAGTCGGGTTTGCGGGGAGGGCAGCCCCAGCATTTT
NA	TRBV7-9	TRBJ1-2	few	CASSLAEGEVYGYTF	TGTGCCAGCAGCTTAGCAGAGGGGGAGGTCTATGGCTACACCTTC
NA	TRBV18	TRBJ2-1	NA	CASSPRNNEQSF	TGTGCCAGCTCACCTAGGAACAATGAGCAGTCCTTC
NA	TRBV6-5	TRBJ1-1	many	CASSYVENTEAFF	TGTGCCAGCAGTTACGTCGAGAACACTGAAGCTTTCTTT
NA	TRBV29-1	TRBJ1-3	few	CSVDGAGGNTIYF	TGCAGCGTTGATGGGGCAGGCGGAAACACCATATATTTT
TRBD2	TRBV6-1	TRBJ2-1	many	CASSTGLAGGYNEQFF	TGTGCCAGCAGTACGGGACTAGCGGGAGGGTACAATGAGCAGTTCTTC
NA	TRBV27	TRBJ1-1	many	CASSWQGINTEAFF	TGTGCCAGCAGTTGGCAGGGAATAAACACTGAAGCTTTCTTT
NA	TRBV6-1	TRBJ2-5	many	CASSRGTQETQYF	TGTGCCAGCAGTCGGGGGACCCAAGAGACCCAGTACTTC
NA	TRBV6-1	TRBJ1-3	NA	CASAFTGTGNTIYF	TGTGCCAGCGCGTTTACAGGGACTGGAAACACCATATATTTT
NA	TRBV7-9	TRBJ1-2	once	CASGDGYTF	TGTGCCAGCGGTGATGGCTACACCTTC
NA	TRBV3-1	TRBJ2-2	many	CASSQETANTGELFF	TGTGCCAGCAGCCAGGAGACAGCGAACACCGGGGAGCTGTTTTTT
NA	TRBV10-3	TRBJ2-2	many	CAISGGGELFF	TGTGCCATCAGTGGCGGCGGGGAGCTGTTTTTT
TRBD2	TRBV12-3/TRBV12-4	TRBJ2-1	many	CASSLGLAGGKTYNEQFF	TGTGCCAGCAGTTTAGGACTAGCGGGAGGAAAGACCTACAATGAGCAGTTCTTC
TRBD1	TRBV3-1	TRBJ1-2	many	CASSQKGQGNYGYTF	TGTGCCAGCAGCCAGAAGGGACAGGGGAACTATGGCTACACCTTC
NA	TRBV6-1	TRBJ1-2	few	CASSSDLYGYTF	TGTGCCAGCAGTTCTGACCTCTATGGCTACACCTTC
TRBD2	TRBV20-1	TRBJ2-2	many	CSARGRGVLFF	TGCAGTGCTAGAGGACGGGGGGTCCTGTTTTTT
NA	TRBV12-3/TRBV12-4	TRBJ2-3	many	CASSSETNTDTQYF	TGTGCCAGCAGTTCGGAGACTAACACAGATACGCAGTATTTT
NA	TRBV4-1	TRBJ2-7	few	CASRGVGSGSYEQYF	TGCGCCAGCAGGGGGGTTGGGAGCGGCAGCTACGAGCAGTACTTC
NA	TRBV24-1	TRBJ1-5	many	CATALRSDQPQHF	TGTGCCACCGCTCTTCGTTCGGATCAGCCCCAGCATTTT
NA	TRBV3-1	TRBJ1-1	many	CASSQGGSEAFF	TGTGCCAGCAGCCAAGGAGGGTCTGAAGCTTTCTTT